This T cell receptor beta chain is from a study of T cell repertoires in cytomegalovirus infection (dated by TCRdb to between 2018 and 2021). Regarding the complete study: Donor HLA type was relevant to the analysis, because carriage of CMV infection together with the matching HLA type was indicated by public TCR beta signatures. Broad study findings and their caveats: The ex vivo response was dominated by HLA-C-restricted CMV-specific TCR beta clonotypes, which also provided the single most frequent clonotype in two of eight donors. Cumulative frequency of public TCR beta family members discriminated carriers of CMV infection plus the relevant HLA type in this cohort and an independent roughly 350-donor cohort.

A note on this clonotype: No cognate antigen has been identified for it. No base-level quality is on record; no much larger clone is a single base apart.

Reads for this sample came from an Illumina HiSeq 1500. TCRdb took the public reads, trimmed them with fastp at Q25, ran MiXCR for clone calling and kept in-frame beta chains. Entries are consolidated by CDR3 protein sequence, retaining the most common genes and DNA. For this sample there are under 200,000 distinct CDR3 sequences; 8.5% to 10% appear just once. The top ten hold approximately 4.3% of the sample. The junction carries 9 bases between V and J, which are trimmed by 4 bases and 0 bases respectively. The germline V gene (reference sequence) gives CDR1 as LNHDA and CDR2 as SQIVND. Reading from cysteine to phenylalanine, the CDR3 counts 14 amino acids. The entry retains the CDR3 DNA only, 42 bases that are in frame from base 1.

This sequence uses TRBV19 and TRBJ1-1; the D gene assignment is ambiguous. Sequencing was performed on PBMCs. This TCR derives from a human donor in good health (CMV status not recorded). Some clones in this sample may be carry-over from other donors' samples. CDR3 region: CASSTDAMNTEAFF. The sequenced DNA is TGTGCCAGTAGTACAGATGCCATGAACACTGAAGCTTTCTTT.